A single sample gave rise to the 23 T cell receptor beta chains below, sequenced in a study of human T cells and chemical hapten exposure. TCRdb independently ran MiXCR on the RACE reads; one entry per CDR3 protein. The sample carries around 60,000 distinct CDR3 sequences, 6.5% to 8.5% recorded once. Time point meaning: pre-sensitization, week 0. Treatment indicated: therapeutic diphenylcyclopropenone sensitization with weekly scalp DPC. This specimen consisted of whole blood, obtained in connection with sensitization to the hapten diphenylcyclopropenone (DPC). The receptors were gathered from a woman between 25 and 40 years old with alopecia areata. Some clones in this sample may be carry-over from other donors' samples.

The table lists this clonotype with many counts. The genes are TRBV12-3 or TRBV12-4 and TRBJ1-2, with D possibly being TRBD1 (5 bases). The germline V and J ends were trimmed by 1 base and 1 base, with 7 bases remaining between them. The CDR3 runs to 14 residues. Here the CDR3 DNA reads TGTGCCAGCAGTTTAGGAGGGGATAACTATGGCTACACCTTC. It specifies CASSLGGDNYGYTF.

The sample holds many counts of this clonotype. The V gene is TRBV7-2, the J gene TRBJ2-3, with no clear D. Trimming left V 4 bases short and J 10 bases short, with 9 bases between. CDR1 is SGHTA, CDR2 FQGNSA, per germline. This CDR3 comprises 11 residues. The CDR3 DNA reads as TGTGCCAGCAGCTCTCTAGGATCGCAGTATTTT. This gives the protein CASSSLGSQYF.

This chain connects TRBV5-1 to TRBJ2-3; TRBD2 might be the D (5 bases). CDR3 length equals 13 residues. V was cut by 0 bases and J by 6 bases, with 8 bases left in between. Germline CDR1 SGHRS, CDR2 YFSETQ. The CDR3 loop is CASSLDQRDTQYF. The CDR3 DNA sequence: TGCGCCAGCAGCTTGGACCAGCGGGATACGCAGTATTTT.

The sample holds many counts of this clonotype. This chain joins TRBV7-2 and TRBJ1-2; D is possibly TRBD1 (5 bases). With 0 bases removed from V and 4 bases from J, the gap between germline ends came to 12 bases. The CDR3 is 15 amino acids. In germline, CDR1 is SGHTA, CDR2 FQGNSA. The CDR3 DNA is TGTGCCAGCAGCTTAGCAGGGGATAGAAGCTATGGCTACACCTTC. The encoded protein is CASSLAGDRSYGYTF.

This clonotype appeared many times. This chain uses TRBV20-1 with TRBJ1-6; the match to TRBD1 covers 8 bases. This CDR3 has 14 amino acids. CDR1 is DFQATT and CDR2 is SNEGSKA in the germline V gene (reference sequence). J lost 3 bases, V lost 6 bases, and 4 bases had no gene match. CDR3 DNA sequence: TGCAGTGCAACCACAGGGGGCTATAATTCACCCCTCCACTTT. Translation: CSATTGGYNSPLHF.

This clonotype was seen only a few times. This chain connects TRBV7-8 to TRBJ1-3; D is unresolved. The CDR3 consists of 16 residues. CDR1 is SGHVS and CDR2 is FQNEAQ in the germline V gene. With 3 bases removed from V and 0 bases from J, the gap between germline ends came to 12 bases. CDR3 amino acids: CASSFSGYLSGNTIYF. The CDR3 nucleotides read TGTGCCAGCAGCTTTTCTGGATATCTCTCTGGAAACACCATATATTTT. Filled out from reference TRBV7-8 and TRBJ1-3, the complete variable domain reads GAGVSQSPRYKVAKRGQDVALRCDPISGHVSLFWYQQALGQGPEFLTYFQNEAQLDKSGLPSDRFFAERPEGSVSTLKIQRTQQEDSAVYLCASSFSGYLSGNTIYFGEGSWLTVV.

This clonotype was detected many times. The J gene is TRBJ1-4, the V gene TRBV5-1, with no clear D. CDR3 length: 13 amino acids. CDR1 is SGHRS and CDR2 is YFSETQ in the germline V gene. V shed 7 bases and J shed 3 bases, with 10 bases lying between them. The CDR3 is CASSFGSNEKLFF. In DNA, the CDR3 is TGCGCCAGCTCTTTCGGATCTAATGAAAAACTGTTTTTT.

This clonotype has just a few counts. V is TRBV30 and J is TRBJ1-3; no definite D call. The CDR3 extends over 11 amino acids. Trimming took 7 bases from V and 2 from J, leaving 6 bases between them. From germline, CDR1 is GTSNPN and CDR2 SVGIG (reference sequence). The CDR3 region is CAYSTGNTIYF. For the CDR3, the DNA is TGTGCCTACTCGACTGGAAACACCATATATTTT.

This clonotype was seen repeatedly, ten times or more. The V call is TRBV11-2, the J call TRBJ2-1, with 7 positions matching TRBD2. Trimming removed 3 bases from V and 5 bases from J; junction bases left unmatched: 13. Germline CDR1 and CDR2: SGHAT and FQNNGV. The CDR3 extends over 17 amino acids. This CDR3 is CASSFPLPGGGHNEQFF. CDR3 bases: TGTGCCAGCAGCTTCCCCCTCCCTGGCGGGGGACACAATGAGCAGTTCTTC.

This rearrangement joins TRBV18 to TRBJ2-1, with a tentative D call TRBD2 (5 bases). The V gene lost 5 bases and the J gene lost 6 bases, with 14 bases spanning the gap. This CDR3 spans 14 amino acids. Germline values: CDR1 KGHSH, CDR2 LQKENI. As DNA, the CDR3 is TGTGCCAGCTCAACTAACGGACGGGGCAATGAGCAGTTCTTC. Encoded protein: CASSTNGRGNEQFF. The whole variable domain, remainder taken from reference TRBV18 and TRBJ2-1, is NAGVMQNPRHLVRRRGQEARLRCSPMKGHSHVYWYRQLPEEGLKFMVYLQKENIIDESGMPKERFSAEFPKEGPSILRIQQVVRGDSAAYFCASSTNGRGNEQFFGPGTRLTVL.

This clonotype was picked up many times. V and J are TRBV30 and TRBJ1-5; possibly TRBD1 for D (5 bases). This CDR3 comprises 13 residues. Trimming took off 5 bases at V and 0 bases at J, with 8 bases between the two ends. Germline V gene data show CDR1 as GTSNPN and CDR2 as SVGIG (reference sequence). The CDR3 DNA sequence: TGTGCCTGGGACAGTGATAGCAATCAGCCCCAGCATTTT. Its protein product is CAWDSDSNQPQHF.

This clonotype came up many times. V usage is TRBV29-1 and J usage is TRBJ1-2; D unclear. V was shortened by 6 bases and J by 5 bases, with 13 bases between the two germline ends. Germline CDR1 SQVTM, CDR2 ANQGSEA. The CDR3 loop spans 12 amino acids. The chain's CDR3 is CSVQVGRYGYTF. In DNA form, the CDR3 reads TGCAGCGTGCAGGTGGGCCGGTATGGCTACACCTTC. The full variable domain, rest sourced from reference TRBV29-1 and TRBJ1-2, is SAVISQKPSRDICQRGTSLTIQCQVDSQVTMMFWYRQQPGQSLTLIATANQGSEATYESGFVIDKFPISRPNLTFSTLTVSNMSPEDSSIYLCSVQVGRYGYTFGSGTRLTVV.

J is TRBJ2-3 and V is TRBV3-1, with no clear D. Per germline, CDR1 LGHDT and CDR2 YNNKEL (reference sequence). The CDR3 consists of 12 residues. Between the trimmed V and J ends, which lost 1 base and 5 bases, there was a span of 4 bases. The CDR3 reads CASSQAGDTQYF. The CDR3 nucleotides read TGTGCCAGCAGCCAAGCGGGAGATACGCAGTATTTT.

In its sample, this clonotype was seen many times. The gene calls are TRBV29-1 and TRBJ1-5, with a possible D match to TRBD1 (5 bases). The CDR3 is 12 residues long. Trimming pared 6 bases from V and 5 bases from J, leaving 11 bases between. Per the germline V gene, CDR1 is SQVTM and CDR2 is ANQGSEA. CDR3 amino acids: CSVGDYDQPQHF. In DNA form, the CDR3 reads TGCAGCGTGGGGGATTACGATCAGCCCCAGCATTTT.

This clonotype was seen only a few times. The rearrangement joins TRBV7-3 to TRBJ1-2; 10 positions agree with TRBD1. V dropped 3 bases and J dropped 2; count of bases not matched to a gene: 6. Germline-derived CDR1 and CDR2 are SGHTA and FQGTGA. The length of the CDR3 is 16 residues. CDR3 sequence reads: CASSLGGTGDNYGYTF. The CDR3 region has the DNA TGTGCCAGCAGCTTGGGGGGGACAGGGGACAACTATGGCTACACCTTC.

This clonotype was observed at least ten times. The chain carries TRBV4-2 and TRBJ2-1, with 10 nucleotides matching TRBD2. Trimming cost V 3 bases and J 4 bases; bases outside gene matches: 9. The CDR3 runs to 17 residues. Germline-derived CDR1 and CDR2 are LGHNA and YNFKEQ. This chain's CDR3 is CASSQTYSGGWYNEQFF. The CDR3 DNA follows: TGTGCCAGCAGCCAGACCTATAGCGGGGGGTGGTACAATGAGCAGTTCTTC.

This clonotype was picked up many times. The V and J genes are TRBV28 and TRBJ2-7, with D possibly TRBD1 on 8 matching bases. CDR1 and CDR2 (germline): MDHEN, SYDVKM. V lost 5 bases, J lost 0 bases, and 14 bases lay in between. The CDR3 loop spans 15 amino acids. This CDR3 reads CASSPYRGGSYEQYF. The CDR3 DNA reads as TGTGCCAGCAGTCCTTACAGGGGGGGCTCCTACGAGCAGTACTTC.

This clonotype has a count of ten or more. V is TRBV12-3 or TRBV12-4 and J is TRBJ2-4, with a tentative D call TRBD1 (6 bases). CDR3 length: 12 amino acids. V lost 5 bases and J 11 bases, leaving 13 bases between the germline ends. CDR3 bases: TGTGCCAGCAGTACAACAGGGTCGGTTCAGTACTTC. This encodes CASSTTGSVQYF.

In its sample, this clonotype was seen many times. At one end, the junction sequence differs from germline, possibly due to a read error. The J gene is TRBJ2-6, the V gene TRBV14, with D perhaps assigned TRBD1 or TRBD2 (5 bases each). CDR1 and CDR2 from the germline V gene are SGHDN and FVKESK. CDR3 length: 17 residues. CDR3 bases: TGTGCCAGCAACCAAGGTGGTGGGACCTCTGGGGCCAACGTCCTGACTTTC. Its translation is CASNQGGGTSGANVLTF.

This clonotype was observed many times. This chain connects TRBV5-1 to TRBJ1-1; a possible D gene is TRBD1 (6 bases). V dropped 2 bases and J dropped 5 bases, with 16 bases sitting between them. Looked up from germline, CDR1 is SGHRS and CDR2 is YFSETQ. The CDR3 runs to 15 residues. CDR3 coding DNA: TGCGCCAGCAGCTTCCAGGACCTGGGGGCGACTGAAGCTTTCTTT. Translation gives CASSFQDLGATEAFF.

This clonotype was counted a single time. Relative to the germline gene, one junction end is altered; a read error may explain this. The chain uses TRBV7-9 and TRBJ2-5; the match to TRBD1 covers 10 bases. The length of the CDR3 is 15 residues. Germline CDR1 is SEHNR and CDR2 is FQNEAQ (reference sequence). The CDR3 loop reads CASSWPGQGKETQHF. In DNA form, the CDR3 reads TGTGCCAGCAGCTGGCCGGGACAGGGGAAGGAGACCCAGCACTTC.

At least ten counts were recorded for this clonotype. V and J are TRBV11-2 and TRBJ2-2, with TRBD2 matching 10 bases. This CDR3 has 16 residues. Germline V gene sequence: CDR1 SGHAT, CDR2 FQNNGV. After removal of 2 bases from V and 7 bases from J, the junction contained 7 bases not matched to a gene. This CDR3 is CASSLRVAGGHGELFF. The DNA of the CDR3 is TGTGCCAGCAGCTTACGGGTAGCGGGGGGCCACGGGGAGCTGTTTTTT.

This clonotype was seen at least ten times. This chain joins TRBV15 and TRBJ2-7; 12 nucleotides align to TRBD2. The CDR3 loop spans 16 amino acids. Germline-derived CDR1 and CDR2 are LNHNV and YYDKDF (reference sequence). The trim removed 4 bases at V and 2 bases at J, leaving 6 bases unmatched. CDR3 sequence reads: CATSKSSGGVTYEQYF. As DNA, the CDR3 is TGTGCCACCAGCAAATCTAGCGGGGGGGTTACCTACGAGCAGTACTTC.